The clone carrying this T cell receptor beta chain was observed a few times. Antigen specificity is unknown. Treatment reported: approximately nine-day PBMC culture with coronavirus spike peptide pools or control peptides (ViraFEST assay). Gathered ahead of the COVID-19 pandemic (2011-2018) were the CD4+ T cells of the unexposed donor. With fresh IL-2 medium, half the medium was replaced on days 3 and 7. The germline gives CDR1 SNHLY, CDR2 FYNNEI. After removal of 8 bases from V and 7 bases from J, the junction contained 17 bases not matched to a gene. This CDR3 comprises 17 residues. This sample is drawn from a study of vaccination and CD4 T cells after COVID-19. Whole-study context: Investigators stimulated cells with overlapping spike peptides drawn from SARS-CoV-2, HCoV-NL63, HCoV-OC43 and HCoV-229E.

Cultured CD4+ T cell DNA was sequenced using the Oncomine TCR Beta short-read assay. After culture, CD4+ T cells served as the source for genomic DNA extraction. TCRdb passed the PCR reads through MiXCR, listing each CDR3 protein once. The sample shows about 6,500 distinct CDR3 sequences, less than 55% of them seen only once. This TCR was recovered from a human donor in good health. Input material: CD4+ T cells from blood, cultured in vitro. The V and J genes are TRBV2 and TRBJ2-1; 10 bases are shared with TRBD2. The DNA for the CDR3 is TGTGCCAGCGGTGGGACTAGCGCGGGGGTCTTTTCGAATGAGCAGTTCTTC. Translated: CASGGTSAGVFSNEQFF.